The 9 T cell receptor beta chains given below trace back to one sample, sequenced in a study of radiotherapy plus CTLA-4 blockade in lung cancer. Here immunoSEQ multiplex PCR was the method, and the copy in TCRdb shows in-frame clones only, minus some. The sample has 25,000 to 35,000 clones, 60% to 80% seen once. Here the sequenced sample was peripheral blood, taken from a patient treated with radiotherapy plus ipilimumab. Every receptor here comes from a human donor with non-small cell lung cancer whose response to radiotherapy plus ipilimumab could not be evaluated.

Sample share makes this clone medium-sized. The chain links TRBV19 to TRBJ1-2, with 8 nucleotides matching TRBD1. The CDR3 spans 14 residues. With 6 bases clipped from V and 5 bases from J, the junction kept 8 bases outside the gene matches. Germline V gene data show CDR1 as LNHDA and CDR2 as SQIVND (reference sequence). The CDR3 sequence is CASSQGQVGYGYTF. In DNA form, the CDR3 reads TGTGCCAGTAGCCAGGGACAGGTTGGATATGGCTACACCTTC. The full variable domain, rest sourced from reference TRBV19 and TRBJ1-2, is DGGITQSPKYLFRKEGQNVTLSCEQNLNHDAMYWYRQDPGQGLRLIYYSQIVNDFQKGDIAEGYSVSREKKESFPLTVTSAQKNPTAFYLCASSQGQVGYGYTFGSGTRLTVV.

The chain combines TRBV6-5 with TRBJ2-7, with TRBD2 matching 9 bases. The CDR3 spans 16 residues. J lost 3 bases, V lost 0 bases, and 6 bases had no gene match. CDR1 is MNHEY and CDR2 is SVGAGI in the germline V gene. The CDR3 sequence: CASSYSLGLAGYEQYF. CDR3 sequence (DNA): TGTGCCAGCAGTTACTCTCTGGGACTAGCTGGCTACGAGCAGTACTTC.

The chain joins TRBV5-1 to TRBJ2-7; 13 bases map to TRBD2. Germline assignment: CDR1 SGHRS and CDR2 YFSETQ. The CDR3 totals 14 residues. V trimming: 2 bases; J trimming: 6 bases; junction bases outside the gene matches: 2. The DNA for the CDR3 is TGCGCCAGCAGCTTAGGACTAGCGGGAGTCGAGCAGTACTTC. Encoded protein: CASSLGLAGVEQYF.

The rearrangement uses TRBV6-1 and TRBJ1-1; TRBD1 matches 7 bases. The germline V gene has CDR1 MNHNS and CDR2 SASEGT. J was trimmed by 1 base and V by 6 bases; bases with no gene match: 5. The CDR3 is made up of 14 amino acids. The CDR3 spells CASRQRDRNTEAFF. The CDR3, as DNA: TGTGCCAGCAGACAGAGGGACAGGAACACTGAAGCTTTCTTT.

This clone has only one observation. The rearrangement links TRBV6-5 to TRBJ2-5, with D perhaps TRBD2 (5 bases). Trimming took 0 bases from V and 5 from J, leaving 10 bases between them. The CDR3 has 14 amino acids. CDR1 and CDR2 (germline): MNHEY, SVGAGI. For the CDR3, the DNA is TGTGCCAGCAGTTACTCGGGAGAAGAGGAGACCCAGTACTTC. This sequence encodes CASSYSGEEETQYF.

The CDR3, as DNA: TGTGCCTGGAGTGCCCACGGACAGGGAGGGACTGAAGCTTTCTTT. Translation: CAWSAHGQGGTEAFF. This rearrangement joins TRBV30 to TRBJ1-1, with 8 positions matching TRBD1. Germline CDR1 is GTSNPN and CDR2 is SVGIG (reference sequence). The CDR3 sequence is 15 residues long. The ends lost 1 base at V and 5 bases at J; junction bases unmatched: 9.

The rearrangement uses TRBV27 and TRBJ2-5, with 13 bases lining up with TRBD2. V lost 6 bases, J lost 7 bases, and 8 bases stayed unmatched. The CDR3 is 15 residues long. Germline-derived CDR1 and CDR2 are MNHEY and SMNVEV (reference sequence). The CDR3 DNA reads TGTGCCAGCAGAGGACTAGCGGGAGTTTCAGGGACCCAGTACTTC. Translating it yields CASRGLAGVSGTQYF.

The rearrangement links TRBV7-2 to TRBJ2-5, with TRBD1 matching 9 bases. The junction had 7 bases not matched to a gene; V was cut back by 7 bases and J by 7 bases. The CDR3 is 13 residues long. Germline V CDR1 and CDR2: SGHTA, FQGNSA. CDR3 protein: CASTPDRGGTQYF. For the CDR3, the DNA is TGTGCCAGCACCCCGGACAGGGGTGGGACCCAGTACTTC.

The chain recombines TRBV2 with TRBJ1-4; TRBD1 is a possible D gene (6 bases). This CDR3 is 13 amino acids long. The V gene lost 7 bases and the J gene lost 8 bases, with 14 bases spanning the gap. Germline V gene sequence: CDR1 SNHLY, CDR2 FYNNEI. The CDR3 bases are TGTGCCAGCAATCCGACAGGTCGGGAAAAACTGTTTTTT. This translates into CASNPTGREKLFF.